Following are 16 T cell receptor beta chains from one sample sequenced in a study of STAT5B mutations in CD4+ large granular lymphocyte leukemia. TCRdb's copy holds only in-frame clones and misses some; the assay was immunoSEQ multiplex PCR. Here the sample spans tens of thousands of clones, 75% to 85% being singletons. The specimen sequenced was CD4+ T cells from blood buffy coats. Source of these receptors: a human donor in good health.

The V and J genes are TRBV5-4 and TRBJ2-3; D could derive from TRBD1 or TRBD2 (5 bases each). The CDR3 consists of 14 residues. Germline V gives CDR1 SGHNT, CDR2 YYREEE (reference sequence). Trimming took 3 bases from V and 4 from J, leaving 12 bases between them. The CDR3 nucleotides are TGTGCCAGCAGCTCGGGACGGAACCCAGATACGCAGTATTTT. This codes for CASSSGRNPDTQYF.

The chain joins TRBV7-9 to TRBJ2-1; tentatively, D is TRBD2 (6 bases). Germline V CDR1 and CDR2: SEHNR, FQNEAQ (reference sequence). This CDR3 comprises 16 residues. Trimming removed 5 bases at V and 6 bases at J, with 20 bases between. The CDR3 DNA reads TGTGCCAGCAGCCTAAGACCGGGACTTGAAGGCAATGAGCAGTTCTTC. Amino acids: CASSLRPGLEGNEQFF.

This sequence joins TRBV6-6 and TRBJ1-4; D not resolved. The germline V gene has CDR1 MNHNY and CDR2 SVGAGI (reference sequence). The CDR3 covers 14 residues. The V and J ends lost 6 bases and 2 bases respectively, with 10 bases between them. The CDR3 loop reads CASRIGGTNEKLFF. In DNA, the CDR3 is TGTGCCAGCAGAATTGGTGGGACTAATGAAAAACTGTTTTTT.

J is TRBJ2-1 and V is TRBV11-3, with D perhaps matching TRBD1 (5 bases). With 8 bases removed from V and 0 bases from J, the gap between germline ends came to 11 bases. The V gene's germline CDR1 is SGHNT and CDR2 YENEEA. There are 14 residues in the CDR3. The CDR3 spells CASLQGNSYNEQFF. In nucleotides, the CDR3 is TGTGCCAGCCTGCAGGGAAACTCCTACAATGAGCAGTTCTTC.

This clone is a singleton in its sample. V usage is TRBV28 and J usage is TRBJ1-1, with D unresolved. CDR1 MDHEN and CDR2 SYDVKM come from the germline V gene. V was clipped by 7 bases and J by 7 bases, with 22 bases between them. This CDR3 has 15 amino acids. The CDR3 DNA reads as TGTGCCAGCACCACGGCGGGCAGAGCCTTATTTGAAGCTTTCTTT. It translates to CASTTAGRALFEAFF.

V is TRBV29-1 and J is TRBJ2-3, with a tentative D call TRBD1 (6 bases). This CDR3 spans 13 amino acids. V was pared by 7 bases and J by 0 bases, with 11 bases between. Germline CDR1 SQVTM, CDR2 ANQGSEA. In DNA, the CDR3 is TGCAGCGGTACCGGGACAAGCACAGATACGCAGTATTTT. Its protein product is CSGTGTSTDTQYF.

The chain is built from TRBV19 and TRBJ2-7; no reliable D call. Trimming left V 0 bases short and J 0 bases short, with 12 bases between. Germline V gene sequence: CDR1 LNHDA, CDR2 SQIVND (reference sequence). This CDR3 region has 16 residues. CDR3 sequence reads: CASSIDGSGSSYEQYF. CDR3 nucleotides: TGTGCCAGTAGTATAGACGGCAGTGGGTCCTCCTACGAGCAGTACTTC.

The table lists this clone with a few counts. In DNA form, the CDR3 reads TGTGCCACCAGCAGAGATCTAGTAGGAGCCGCCGGGCAAGATATTGACACTGAAGCTTTCTTT. As protein: CATSRDLVGAAGQDIDTEAFF. The genes are TRBV15 and TRBJ1-1, with D unclear. This CDR3 region has 21 residues. Germline loops: CDR1 LNHNV, CDR2 YYDKDF (reference sequence). The ends were cut back, 0 bases at V and 3 bases at J, with 29 bases in the middle.

V usage is TRBV28 and J usage is TRBJ1-1; D is uncertain. This CDR3 region has 13 residues. Germline CDR1 and CDR2: MDHEN and SYDVKM. Trimming shortened V by 3 bases and J by 6 bases, and 11 bases separated the two germline ends. The CDR3 DNA is TGTGCCAGCAGTTTTGTGGGGAGGGCTGAAGCTTTCTTT. Translating it yields CASSFVGRAEAFF.

This clone qualifies as medium-sized. The chain couples TRBV4-1 to TRBJ1-5; a weak D match, TRBD1 (6 bases). This CDR3 contains 16 residues. Germline CDR1 reads MGHRA; CDR2 reads YSYEKL. Trimming stripped 2 bases from V and 3 bases from J, with 14 bases between. Here the CDR3 DNA reads TGCGCCAGCAGCCAACCAGGGGTGATTGACAATCAGCCCCAGCATTTT. It yields the protein CASSQPGVIDNQPQHF.

This sequence joins TRBV11-3 and TRBJ2-1; 9 nucleotides agree with TRBD2. V shed 5 bases and J 0 bases; nucleotides not matched to a gene: 2. The CDR3 covers 15 residues. Germline V gene sequence: CDR1 SGHNT, CDR2 YENEEA. The chain's CDR3 is CASSLSGGSYNEQFF. CDR3 DNA sequence: TGTGCCAGCAGCCTTAGCGGGGGCTCCTACAATGAGCAGTTCTTC. Supplemented by reference TRBV11-3 and TRBJ2-1, the full variable domain reads EAGVVQSPRYKIIEKKQPVAFWCNPISGHNTLYWYLQNLGQGPELLIRYENEEAVDDSQLPKDRFSAERLKGVDSTLKIQPAELGDSAVYLCASSLSGGSYNEQFFGPGTRLTVL.

The chain links TRBV18 to TRBJ1-1; D unresolved. V was cut by 6 bases and J by 3 bases, with 14 bases left in between. CDR1 and CDR2 from the germline V gene are KGHSH and LQKENI. This CDR3 has 14 residues. CDR3 sequence (DNA): TGTGCCAGCTCCCCCTTGAGAGAGGACACTGAAGCTTTCTTT. It is translated as CASSPLREDTEAFF.

Here the CDR3 reads CASSPVGAGVTDTQYF. The CDR3 DNA reads as TGCGCCAGCAGCCCCGTTGGGGCGGGAGTCACAGATACGCAGTATTTT. The gene calls are TRBV5-1 and TRBJ2-3; 7 bases are shared with TRBD2. The V segment lost 4 bases and the J segment 2 bases; nucleotides outside the gene matches: 10. This CDR3 region has 16 residues. In germline, CDR1 is SGHRS, CDR2 YFSETQ.

The chain links TRBV7-8 to TRBJ2-7; possible D gene TRBD1, 5 bases. Germline CDR1 is SGHVS and CDR2 is FQNEAQ. Deletions cut 2 bases from V and 1 base from J, with 12 bases between. The CDR3 extends over 15 amino acids. CDR3 protein: CASSLFRTPSYEQYF. Here the CDR3 DNA reads TGTGCCAGCAGCTTATTCAGGACACCTTCCTACGAGCAGTACTTC.

This chain links TRBV20-1 with TRBJ2-7; D gene uncertain. The CDR3 runs to 11 residues. V was clipped by 6 bases and J by 6 bases, with 12 bases between them. Germline values: CDR1 DFQATT, CDR2 SNEGSKA (reference sequence). The CDR3 region is CSAGGNPEQYF. CDR3 bases: TGCAGTGCAGGTGGAAACCCCGAGCAGTACTTC.

The rearrangement links TRBV10-3 to TRBJ2-5; 8 nucleotides agree with TRBD1. V lost 9 bases, J lost 5 bases, and 5 bases stayed unmatched. The germline gives CDR1 ENHRY, CDR2 SYGVKD. The CDR3 runs 12 residues. The CDR3 loop reads CAIQGAGETQYF. CDR3 DNA: TGTGCCATTCAGGGGGCAGGGGAGACCCAGTACTTC.